This T cell receptor (beta chain) derives from a study of technical replicates of blood from a handful of donors. Per the germline V gene, CDR1 is SGHNT and CDR2 is YYREEE (reference sequence). Deletions cut 1 base from V and 3 bases from J, with 10 bases between. The CDR3 is made up of 14 amino acids. TCRdb keeps only in-frame clones here, not all; method: immunoSEQ multiplex PCR. The sample includes 70,000 to 95,000 clones, approximately 92% seen only once; the top ten take about 0.4%. Specimen: T cells isolated from PBMCs. This TCR was sampled from a human donor in good health. Some clones in this sample may be carry-over from other donors' samples. This sequence joins TRBV5-4 and TRBJ2-5, with D possibly matching TRBD2 (5 bases). The CDR3 spells CASSLWSSKETQYF. The CDR3 DNA reads as TGTGCCAGCAGCTTGTGGTCTAGCAAAGAGACCCAGTACTTC.